The table lists the clone carrying this T cell receptor (beta chain) with a count of one. Germline V gives CDR1 SGHAT, CDR2 FQNNGV. The CDR3 runs 18 residues. Losses at the gene ends were 6 bases for V and 5 bases for J; bases not matched to a gene: 18. Method: immunoSEQ multiplex PCR; TCRdb's copy keeps in-frame clones and lacks some. In the table there are 250,000 to 300,000 clones, roughly 80% of which are singletons. The sample is drawn from a study of control samples from healthy donors and cancer patients. The sample taken for sequencing was PBMCs. This chain joins TRBV11-2 and TRBJ1-3; 8 bases are a match to TRBD1. This clonotype was obtained from a woman aged 60 to 75 with lung cancer. CDR3 region: CASSQLGQGANVRNTIYF. The CDR3 DNA sequence: TGTGCCAGCAGTCAACTTGGGCAGGGGGCGAATGTTCGAAACACCATATATTTT.